This T cell receptor beta chain came from a study of identical twins. Germline V gives CDR1 MGHRA, CDR2 YSYEKL. V was shortened by 4 bases and J by 4 bases, with 21 bases between the two germline ends. The CDR3 spans 17 residues. Study-wide results and limits: The study found excess low generation probability among twin-shared out-of-frame alpha sequences.

With respect to this clonotype: Its cognate antigen is unknown.

Via MiXCR, TCRdb re-called the 5' RACE reads, giving one row per CDR3 protein. The profile shows about 470,000 distinct CDR3 sequences, roughly a quarter of them singletons. The same data also went into a second study, on T cells expressing NK-cell markers. That paper notes: HCMV seropositivity characterized seven of the eight sequenced donors, and seronegativity one.

Sequences were obtained from CD4+ T cells sorted from blood. The source of this sequence is a woman under 30 in good health. This chain connects TRBV4-1 to TRBJ2-3; a weak D match, TRBD2 (6 bases). Here the CDR3 reads CASSLGLGVGLADTQYF. The CDR3, as DNA: TGCGCCAGCAGCCTGGGACTTGGAGTAGGTCTCGCAGATACGCAGTATTTT.